These T cell receptor beta chains were read from a single sample in a study of blood T cell repertoires in COVID-19. Generated by immunoSEQ multiplex PCR, the TCRdb table keeps only in-frame clones and is missing some. The sample records 300,000 to 450,000 clones, 70% to 90% being singletons. Sequencing was performed on peripheral blood. The source of these receptors is a woman in her twenties or thirties with COVID-19, enrolled during active disease. Both conserved end residues are trimmed from each CDR3. Fields, in order: V gene, CDR3 protein.

V gene: TRBV9; CDR3 protein: ASSGQRYNEQF
V gene: TRBV5-1; CDR3 protein: ASSLGEGLDTDTQY
V gene: TRBV4-2; CDR3 protein: ASSQDRTGWYEQY
V gene: TRBV9; CDR3 protein: ASSALEGGNGNEQF
V gene: TRBV9; CDR3 protein: ASSVEPGVRANEQY
V gene: TRBV19; CDR3 protein: ASRSQGRDEQF
V gene: TRBV6-6; CDR3 protein: ASSPEGYQPQH
V gene: TRBV24-1; CDR3 protein: ATSDSMVGIQY
V gene: TRBV7-9; CDR3 protein: ASTHGRNTEAF
V gene: TRBV28; CDR3 protein: ASIQSGTTYGYT
V gene: TRBV6-5; CDR3 protein: ASSLRTSGSAEQF
V gene: TRBV24-1; CDR3 protein: ATRSGRAYEQY
V gene: TRBV2; CDR3 protein: ASSVAGELSQQY
V gene: TRBV4-3; CDR3 protein: ASSQDRDYLVNNEQF
V gene: TRBV21-1; CDR3 protein: ASSKVVEENIQY
V gene: TRBV2; CDR3 protein: ASSDEAGIETQY
V gene: TRBV3-1/TRBV3-2; CDR3 protein: ASSHSGSSDEQY
V gene: TRBV30; CDR3 protein: AWSPESGAETQY
V gene: TRBV19; CDR3 protein: ASSSGHNEQF
V gene: TRBV5-6; CDR3 protein: ASSHGGPGELF
V gene: TRBV24-1; CDR3 protein: ATSDLGGVEF
V gene: TRBV5-1; CDR3 protein: ASSLQLLAGPSEQY
V gene: TRBV7-3; CDR3 protein: ASSLNRGLEDTQY
V gene: TRBV6-5; CDR3 protein: ASSSGLAVAQY
V gene: TRBV9; CDR3 protein: ASSVAEGWREEEQY
V gene: TRBV2; CDR3 protein: ASSEGTGREKLF
V gene: TRBV6-4; CDR3 protein: ASSVEPGLAGGRTDTQY
V gene: TRBV15; CDR3 protein: ATSNPQGLPEAF
V gene: TRBV21-1; CDR3 protein: ASLKGANEQY
V gene: TRBV12-3/TRBV12-4; CDR3 protein: ASSLNRDQPQH
V gene: TRBV5-1; CDR3 protein: ASRWTGPGELF
V gene: TRBV5-8; CDR3 protein: ASSSGLALRAADTQY
V gene: TRBV6-4; CDR3 protein: ANKRGGGEQF
V gene: TRBV5-1; CDR3 protein: ASSGRGYNEQF
V gene: TRBV5-6; CDR3 protein: ASSFIHTGELF
V gene: TRBV28; CDR3 protein: ASSLVGQGDGYT
V gene: TRBV19; CDR3 protein: ASTPYSLNTEAF
V gene: TRBV10-3; CDR3 protein: ANAEEGPFYGYT
V gene: TRBV2; CDR3 protein: ASSDWANEQF
V gene: TRBV28; CDR3 protein: ASSFSGPSNQPQH
V gene: TRBV2; CDR3 protein: ASSELGHHEQY
V gene: TRBV6-6; CDR3 protein: ASSSRGLRTDTQY
V gene: TRBV5-6; CDR3 protein: ASSKTGRQETQY
V gene: TRBV4-3; CDR3 protein: ASSQVGQGADTQY
V gene: TRBV18; CDR3 protein: ASSPKLAGEQY
V gene: TRBV7-2; CDR3 protein: ASSLRRTSGEQY
V gene: TRBV2; CDR3 protein: ASTPPGISTDTQY
V gene: TRBV10-2; CDR3 protein: ASSHQPGLAGDTQY
V gene: TRBV6-6; CDR3 protein: ASRSPVNTEAF
V gene: TRBV28; CDR3 protein: AAAVAGVYGELF
V gene: TRBV30; CDR3 protein: AWSQDRGRPEAF
V gene: TRBV28; CDR3 protein: ASSPPLGLAWGGEQY
V gene: TRBV24-1; CDR3 protein: ATSILVSGSEEQY